The rows below give T cell receptor beta chains drawn from one sample of a study of graft-versus-host responses after intestinal transplantation. Data came from immunoSEQ multiplex PCR; TCRdb stores just in-frame clones and leaves some out. The sample has roughly 19,000 clones, approximately 79% seen once. Sequencing was performed on ileum tissue, taken around 20 days after intestinal transplant. The receptors originated from a human patient who received an intestinal transplant, so some T cells may come from the graft donor. Each CDR3 is given with its conserved first and last residue. The D gene is left open where the match is weak. Size is omitted from some rows. Given values are once, few, many or a class for expanded clones.

DNA	CDR3	size	J	D	length	V
TGCGCCAGCAGCCAAGAGCAGCTAGCGGGGGGTATAAATACGCAGTATTTT	CASSQEQLAGGINTQYF	few	TRBJ2-3	TRBD2	17	TRBV4-1
TGTGCCAGCAGTTTATCGAGAGGGGATACGCAGTATTTT	CASSLSRGDTQYF	-	TRBJ2-3	-	13	TRBV27
TGTGCCAGCAGCCCCCAGGGTGGGGGGTACGAGCAGTACTTC	CASSPQGGGYEQYF	-	TRBJ2-7	-	14	TRBV28
TGCGCCAGCAGCCCCCAACGGACAGGCAATTATGGCTACACCTTC	CASSPQRTGNYGYTF	-	TRBJ1-2	TRBD1	15	TRBV5-1
TGCGCCAGCAGCGGGACTAGTTCTAACGAGCAGTACTTC	CASSGTSSNEQYF	few	TRBJ2-7	TRBD2	13	TRBV5-1
TGTGCCAGCAGTTTACCCGCTAACTATGGCTACACCTTC	CASSLPANYGYTF	-	TRBJ1-2	-	13	TRBV28
TGTGCCAGCAGTTTAGGACGGGGGGGCTATGAGCAGTTCTTC	CASSLGRGGYEQFF	-	TRBJ2-1	TRBD2	14	TRBV27
TGTGCCTGGAGCGGGGACATAATGAACACTGAAGCTTTCTTT	CAWSGDIMNTEAFF	-	TRBJ1-1	-	14	TRBV30
TGTGCCAGCAGCCAGGGTTTGCGGGGGGATCAAGAGACCCAGTACTTC	CASSQGLRGDQETQYF	-	TRBJ2-5	TRBD2	16	TRBV4-2
TGTGCCAGCAGCTTGCGGACAGGGGGCGTGAACACTGAAGCTTTCTTT	CASSLRTGGVNTEAFF	-	TRBJ1-1	TRBD1	16	TRBV5-6
TGTGCCAGCAGTGAAGTTACAGCAGCTAACTATGGCTACACCTTC	CASSEVTAANYGYTF	-	TRBJ1-2	-	15	TRBV6-1
TGCGCCAGCAGCTTGACGACGGGAGTGAACGAGCAGTACTTC	CASSLTTGVNEQYF	-	TRBJ2-7	-	14	TRBV5-1
TGTGCCAGCAGCATCGGGAGGGGGCCGCTCTACGAGCAGTACTTC	CASSIGRGPLYEQYF	-	TRBJ2-7	-	15	TRBV27
TGTGCCAGCAGAGACAGGCCTGCAACTAATGAAAAACTGTTTTTT	CASRDRPATNEKLFF	-	TRBJ1-4	-	15	TRBV11-2
TGTGCCAGCAGCTCTACAGGGGGCGAGTACGAGCAGTACTTC	CASSSTGGEYEQYF	-	TRBJ2-7	TRBD1	14	TRBV7-2
TGTGCCAGCAGTTCGAATCCCGGACTAGCTAGGATCAGGTATACGCAGTATTTT	CASSSNPGLARIRYTQYF	-	TRBJ2-3	TRBD2	18	TRBV28
TGTGCCTGGAGTGTGGGAGCTGGGGCCAACGTCCTGACTTTC	CAWSVGAGANVLTF	-	TRBJ2-6	-	14	TRBV30
TGTGCCACCAGCACAGGGGTGAGAGCAAACACTGAAGCTTTCTTT	CATSTGVRANTEAFF	-	TRBJ1-1	-	15	TRBV15
TGTGCCAGTAGTTTGTTAGGGGCCGGGGAGCAGTTCTTC	CASSLLGAGEQFF	-	TRBJ2-1	-	13	TRBV19
TGTGCCAGCAGCTTCGGGTCAATAGCGGAAGAGACCCAGTACTTC	CASSFGSIAEETQYF	-	TRBJ2-5	-	15	TRBV28
TGTGCCAGCAGTGCCGGGACAGGTCCCTACGAGCAGTACTTC	CASSAGTGPYEQYF	-	TRBJ2-7	TRBD1	14	TRBV6-1
TGCAGCGCACGAGCCTATGATTGGGAGACCCAGTACTTC	CSARAYDWETQYF	-	TRBJ2-5	-	13	TRBV29-1
TGCGCCAGCAGCCAAGATACTCCGGCCCGGGGATATGGAAACACCATATATTTT	CASSQDTPARGYGNTIYF	few	TRBJ1-3	-	18	TRBV4-1
TGTGCCACCAGCAGGGGGGACTCACCTGGGAACACTGAAGCTTTCTTT	CATSRGDSPGNTEAFF	-	TRBJ1-1	-	16	TRBV15
TGTGCCAGCAGTGAATTCGGGACAGGGGGCGCCGGGGAGCTGTTTTTT	CASSEFGTGGAGELFF	-	TRBJ2-2	TRBD1	16	TRBV2
TGTGCCAGCAGCCTCGGGCAGGGGGCAGTGGATACGCAGTATTTT	CASSLGQGAVDTQYF	-	TRBJ2-3	TRBD1	15	TRBV13
TGTGCCAGCAGTTGCGGGCCCTACGGACACAATGAGCAGTTCTTC	CASSCGPYGHNEQFF	-	TRBJ2-1	-	15	TRBV7-4
TGTGCCAGCCCCGGACACATCAACACTGAAGCTTTCTTT	CASPGHINTEAFF	-	TRBJ1-1	-	13	TRBV13
TGTGCCATCAGTAAAAACAGGGGAAGGGAGCAGTACTTC	CAISKNRGREQYF	-	TRBJ2-7	TRBD1	13	TRBV10-3
TGCGCCAGCAGCTTGCTAGGGGTCTATGGCTACACCTTC	CASSLLGVYGYTF	-	TRBJ1-2	-	13	TRBV5-1
TGTGCCAGTAGCAACGGACTAGCGGGAGTTAGGGAGCAGTACTTC	CASSNGLAGVREQYF	once	TRBJ2-7	TRBD2	15	TRBV19
TGCGCCAGCAGCTCGGGACAAAATAGCAATCAGCCCCAGCATTTT	CASSSGQNSNQPQHF	-	TRBJ1-5	-	15	TRBV5-1